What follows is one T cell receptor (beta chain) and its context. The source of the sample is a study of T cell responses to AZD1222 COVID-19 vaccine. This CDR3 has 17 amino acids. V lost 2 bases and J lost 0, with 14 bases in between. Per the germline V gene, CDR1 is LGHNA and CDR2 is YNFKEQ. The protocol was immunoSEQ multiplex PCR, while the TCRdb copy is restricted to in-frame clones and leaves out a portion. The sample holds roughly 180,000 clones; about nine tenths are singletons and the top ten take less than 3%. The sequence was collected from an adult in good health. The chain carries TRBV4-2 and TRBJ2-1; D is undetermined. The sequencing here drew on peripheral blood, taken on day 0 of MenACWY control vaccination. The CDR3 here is CASSQSTSFSSYNEQFF. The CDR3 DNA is TGTGCCAGCAGCCAATCGACATCGTTTAGCTCCTACAATGAGCAGTTCTTC.